The text below deals with one T cell receptor beta chain. This entry is derived from a study of cytomegalovirus exposure and HLA in healthy donors. The germline gives CDR1 MNHEY, CDR2 SVGAGI. The V end lost 11 bases, the J end lost 3 bases, and 19 bases lay between the germline ends. The CDR3 runs 14 residues. 13 Jbeta primers and 60 Vbeta primers were used for the PCR. The method was immunoSEQ multiplex PCR; TCRdb's version includes in-frame clones alone and lacks a portion of them. Found here are some 150,000 clones, roughly 82% of them singletons; the top ten hold approximately 6%. The sequencing sample was made of PBMCs. The V and J genes are TRBV6-5 and TRBJ1-2; D is perhaps TRBD1 (5 bases). The source is a man aged 25-45 years in good health and CMV-seropositive. CDR3 in DNA: TGTGCCGTCACCGGGCAGGGACTTCACTATGGCTACACCTTC. Translation gives CAVTGQGLHYGYTF.